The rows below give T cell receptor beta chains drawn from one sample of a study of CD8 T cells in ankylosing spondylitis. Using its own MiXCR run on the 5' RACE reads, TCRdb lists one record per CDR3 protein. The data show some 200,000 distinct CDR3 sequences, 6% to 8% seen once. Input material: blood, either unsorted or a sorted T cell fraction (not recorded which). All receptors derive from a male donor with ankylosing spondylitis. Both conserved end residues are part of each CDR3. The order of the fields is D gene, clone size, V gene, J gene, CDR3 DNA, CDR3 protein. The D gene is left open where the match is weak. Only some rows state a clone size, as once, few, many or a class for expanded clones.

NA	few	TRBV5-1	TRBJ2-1	TGCGCCAGCGGCCTGGGGGGCAATGAGCAGTTCTTC	CASGLGGNEQFF
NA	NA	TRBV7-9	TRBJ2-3	TGTGCCAGCAGCTTCTTCAAGCGTTCAGATACGCAGTATTTT	CASSFFKRSDTQYF
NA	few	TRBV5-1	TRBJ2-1	TGCGCCAGCAGCTTGGCCGAGGGCTCCTACAATGAGCAGTTCTTC	CASSLAEGSYNEQFF
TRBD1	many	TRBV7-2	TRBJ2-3	TGTGCCAGCAGACGCCGGGACAGGGGGCTCACAGATACGCAGTATTTT	CASRRRDRGLTDTQYF
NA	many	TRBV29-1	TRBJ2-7	TGCAGCGTTTACAGCTCCTACGAGCAGTACTTC	CSVYSSYEQYF
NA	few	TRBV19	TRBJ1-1	TGTGCCAGTAGACGCCAGTATTTGAACACTGAAGCTTTCTTT	CASRRQYLNTEAFF
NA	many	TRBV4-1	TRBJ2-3	TGCGCCAGCAGCCAAGAATTACCTGCCCCACGAGATACGCAGTATTTT	CASSQELPAPRDTQYF
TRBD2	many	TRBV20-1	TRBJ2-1	TGCAGTGCTAGCGTCACAAGACTAGCGCCGTACAATGAGCAGTTCTTC	CSASVTRLAPYNEQFF
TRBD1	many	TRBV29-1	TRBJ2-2	TGCAGCGTTGATAGGGGGGACAGGGAGACCGGGGAGCTGTTTTTT	CSVDRGDRETGELFF
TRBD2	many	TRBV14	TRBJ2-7	TGTGCCAGCAGCCAACGCCCGGGACTACTCATGGGGCAGTACTTC	CASSQRPGLLMGQYF
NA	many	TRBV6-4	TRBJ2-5	TGTGCCAGCAGTGAAGTGGGAATCGAGACCCAGTACTTC	CASSEVGIETQYF
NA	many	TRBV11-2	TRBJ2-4	TGTGCCAGCAGCACACAAAGGTGGGGAAACATTCAGTACTTC	CASSTQRWGNIQYF
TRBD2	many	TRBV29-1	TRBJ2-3	TGCAGCGTTGAAGATAGACTAGCGGGGGTAGATACGCAGTATTTT	CSVEDRLAGVDTQYF
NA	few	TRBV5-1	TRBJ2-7	TGCGCCAGCAGCACAAGCGGGCTCTACGAGCAGTACTTC	CASSTSGLYEQYF
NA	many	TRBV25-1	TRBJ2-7	TGTGCCAGCAGTGAATTTTCAGGACCCAAGCAGTACTTC	CASSEFSGPKQYF
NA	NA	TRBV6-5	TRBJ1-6	TGTGCCAGCAGTTACTCGACGGCCTCCTATAATTCACCCCTCCACTTT	CASSYSTASYNSPLHF
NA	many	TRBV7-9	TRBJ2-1	TGTGCCAGCAGCTTAGCGGGGGACAATGAGCAGTTCTTC	CASSLAGDNEQFF
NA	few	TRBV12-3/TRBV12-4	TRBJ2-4	TGTGCCAGCAGCTTGCAACTAGCCAAAAACATTCAGTACTTC	CASSLQLAKNIQYF
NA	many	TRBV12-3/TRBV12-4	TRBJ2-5	TGTGCCAGCAGTCTCCAAGGTGGCACCGGGGGGACCCAGTACTTC	CASSLQGGTGGTQYF
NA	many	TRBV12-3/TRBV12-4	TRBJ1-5	TGTGCCAGCAGTTTTACGGGGCCTCAGCCCCAGCATTTT	CASSFTGPQPQHF
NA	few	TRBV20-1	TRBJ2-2	TGCAGTGCTAGACTGGCCGGGGTTGTCACCGGGGAGCTGTTTTTT	CSARLAGVVTGELFF
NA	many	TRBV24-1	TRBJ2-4	TGTGCCACCAGTGATTTTGGTGAGAACATTCAGTACTTC	CATSDFGENIQYF